This T cell receptor beta chain was identified during a study of T cell responses to AZD1222 COVID-19 vaccine. TCRdb's table, derived via immunoSEQ multiplex PCR, lists solely in-frame clones and lacks some. This repertoire shows around 120,000 clones, approximately 90% found once; its top ten account for 13% to 15%. Findings and caveats of the study: There were vaccine-associated CD4 TCRs across spike, dominant at 160-218 and 743-854.

As to this clone: The target antigen is unknown.

Trimming pared 1 base from V and 6 bases from J, leaving 9 bases between. Germline CDR1 and CDR2: LGHNA and YSLEER. The CDR3 consists of 13 residues. The origin of this receptor is an adult in good health. The sequencing used peripheral blood, collected on day 0 of AZD1222 vaccination. The chain couples TRBV4-3 to TRBJ1-1; no firm D call. The CDR3 sequence: CASSQVTLPEAFF. In DNA form, the CDR3 reads TGCGCCAGCAGCCAAGTAACTCTCCCTGAAGCTTTCTTT.